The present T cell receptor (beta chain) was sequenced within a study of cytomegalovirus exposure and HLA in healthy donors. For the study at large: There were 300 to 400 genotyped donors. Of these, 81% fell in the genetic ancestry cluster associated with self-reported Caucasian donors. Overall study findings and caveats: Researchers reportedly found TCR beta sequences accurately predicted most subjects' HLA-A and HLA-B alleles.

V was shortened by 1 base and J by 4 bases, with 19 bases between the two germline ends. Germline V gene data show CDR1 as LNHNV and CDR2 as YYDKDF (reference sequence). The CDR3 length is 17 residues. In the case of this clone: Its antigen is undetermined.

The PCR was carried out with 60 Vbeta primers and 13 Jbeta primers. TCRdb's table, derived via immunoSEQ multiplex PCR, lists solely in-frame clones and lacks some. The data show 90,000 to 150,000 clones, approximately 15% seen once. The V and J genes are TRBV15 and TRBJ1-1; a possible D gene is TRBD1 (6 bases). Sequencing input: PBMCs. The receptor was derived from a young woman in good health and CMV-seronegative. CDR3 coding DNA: TGTGCCACCAGCAGAGGATTGGGTGGGGGGGCAGGCACTGAAGCTTTCTTT. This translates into CATSRGLGGGAGTEAFF.